One and the same sample provided the 9 T cell receptor beta chains below, sequenced in a study of T cell changes during pregnancy in multiple sclerosis. The protocol was immunoSEQ multiplex PCR, while the TCRdb copy is restricted to in-frame clones and leaves out a portion. The table has 70,000 to 95,000 clones, 94% seen once; the top ten hold around 2.2%. The sequences come from peripheral blood, collected in the third trimester of pregnancy. These receptors originate from a female donor with multiple sclerosis, enrolled in a pregnancy study.

This clone occurred once. The V call is TRBV4-3, the J call TRBJ1-4, with D possibly matching TRBD1 (5 bases). CDR1 LGHNA and CDR2 YSLEER come from the germline V gene. The V end was cut by 1 base, the J end by 7 bases, with 16 bases between. This CDR3 spans 16 amino acids. CDR3 nucleotides: TGCGCCAGCAGCCAAGGAGGGCGGGGCATTCCTGAAAAACTGTTTTTT. This sequence encodes CASSQGGRGIPEKLFF.

The rearrangement uses TRBV13 and TRBJ1-1, with D unclear. CDR1 and CDR2 (germline): PRHDT, FYEKMQ (reference sequence). V was clipped by 8 bases and J by 7 bases, with 32 bases between them. The length of the CDR3 is 18 residues. CDR3 loop: CASRKGFRGSNDWGEAFF. The CDR3, as DNA: TGTGCCAGCCGTAAAGGGTTTCGGGGTTCCAACGATTGGGGTGAAGCTTTCTTT.

V gene TRBV5-4 combines with J gene TRBJ2-7; a possible D gene is TRBD1 (6 bases). CDR3 length: 15 residues. Germline-derived CDR1 and CDR2 are SGHNT and YYREEE (reference sequence). V gave up 2 bases and J gave up 0 bases, with 12 bases separating them. CDR3 DNA: TGTGCCAGCAGCTTTAGTGGGGGCTACTCCTACGAGCAGTACTTC. It translates to CASSFSGGYSYEQYF.

This chain joins TRBV15 and TRBJ2-2; 7 positions match TRBD1. The V gene end was trimmed by 0 bases and the J gene end by 2 bases; junction bases not matched to a gene: 9. The germline V gene encodes CDR1 LNHNV and CDR2 YYDKDF (reference sequence). This CDR3 region has 18 residues. CDR3 nucleotides: TGTGCCACCAGCAGAGAGAGACGGACAGGATTAAACACCGGGGAGCTGTTTTTT. As protein: CATSRERRTGLNTGELFF. The full variable domain, completed using reference TRBV15 and TRBJ2-2, is DAMVIQNPRYQVTQFGKPVTLSCSQTLNHNVMYWYQQKSSQAPKLLFHYYDKDFNNEADTPDNFQSRRPNTSFCFLDIRSPGLGDTAMYLCATSRERRTGLNTGELFFGEGSRLTVL.

Written as DNA, the CDR3 is TGTGCCAGCAGCGAACGGCTAGCGGGAGAAAATGAGCAGTTCTTC. Translated: CASSERLAGENEQFF. The chain combines TRBV9 with TRBJ2-1; 10 bases agree with TRBD2. With V trimmed by 3 bases and J by 7 bases, 7 bases remained unmatched. Looked up from germline, CDR1 is SGDLS and CDR2 is YYNGEE. The CDR3 is made up of 15 amino acids. Looking up the rest from reference TRBV9 and TRBJ2-1 gives the full variable domain: DSGVTQTPKHLITATGQRVTLRCSPRSGDLSVYWYQQSLDQGLQFLIQYYNGEERAKGNILERFSAQQFPDLHSELNLSSLELGDSALYFCASSERLAGENEQFFGPGTRLTVL.

CDR3 in amino acids: CASTSGANVLTF. CDR3 coding DNA: TGTGCCAGCACGTCTGGGGCCAACGTCCTGACTTTC. V is TRBV27 and J is TRBJ2-6; D unclear. Germline assignment: CDR1 MNHEY and CDR2 SMNVEV (reference sequence). Trimming stripped 7 bases from V and 1 base from J, with 2 bases between. The CDR3 is made up of 12 amino acids.

This chain connects TRBV4-1 to TRBJ2-1; 10 bases align to TRBD2. This CDR3 has 18 residues. Germline V gene sequence: CDR1 MGHRA, CDR2 YSYEKL. With 0 bases clipped from V and 7 bases from J, the junction kept 12 bases outside the gene matches. The CDR3 DNA reads as TGCGCCAGCAGCCAAGATAGGGTCGGACTAGCGGCCCGGAATGAGCAGTTCTTC. Translating it yields CASSQDRVGLAARNEQFF.

The chain has TRBV18 and TRBJ2-7, with D perhaps matching TRBD1 (5 bases). The germline V and J ends were trimmed by 1 base and 4 bases, with 14 bases remaining between them. Germline V gives CDR1 KGHSH, CDR2 LQKENI. The CDR3 is made up of 15 amino acids. CDR3 in DNA: TGTGCCAGCTCACCACAGGGGCTTCCTTCATACGAGCAGTACTTC. Protein: CASSPQGLPSYEQYF.

This clone was picked up a small number of times. The chain recombines TRBV15 with TRBJ2-1, with 11 positions matching TRBD2. The CDR3 runs 15 residues. The germline V gene encodes CDR1 LNHNV and CDR2 YYDKDF (reference sequence). Trimming at V came to 4 bases and at J to 5 bases, leaving 4 bases not matched to a gene. The CDR3 spells CATSTTGLADNEQFF. The CDR3 DNA reads TGTGCCACCAGCACCACGGGACTAGCGGACAATGAGCAGTTCTTC.